The rows below give T cell receptor beta chains drawn from one sample of a study of T cells in Graves' hyperthyroidism and ophthalmopathy. One entry per CDR3 protein, called by TCRdb with MiXCR from the multiplex PCR reads. The sample records some 300,000 distinct CDR3 sequences, roughly a fifth being singletons. Input material: blood. These receptor sequences come from a man aged 45-65 years with Graves' ophthalmopathy. Both conserved end residues are part of each CDR3. A D gene is named only where the DNA matches it firmly. A row's size may be missing; if present it is once, few, many or a size class.

clone size	V gene	D gene	J gene	CDR3 DNA	CDR3 protein
many	TRBV30	.	TRBJ1-6	TGTGCCTGGAGTGTAAACGGGGGTAGGACACCCCTCCACTTT	CAWSVNGGRTPLHF
few	TRBV7-6	.	TRBJ2-5	TGTGCCAGCAGCGCGGGCCCCAGGGAGACCCAGTACTTC	CASSAGPRETQYF
.	TRBV29-1	TRBD1	TRBJ2-7	TGCAGCGCTATGGGGACAGGCTCCTACGAGCAGTACTTC	CSAMGTGSYEQYF
few	TRBV28	.	TRBJ2-5	TGTGCCAGCCTGGGGCGCGAAGAGACCCAGTACTTC	CASLGREETQYF
many	TRBV20-1	TRBD1	TRBJ2-5	TGCAGTGCCGAGCCCCGGGACAGGGCCCGGGAGACCCAGTACTTC	CSAEPRDRARETQYF
.	TRBV6-1	.	TRBJ2-3	TGTGCCAGCAGTGAAGAAGTTCGAGCGGGAGATACGCAGTATTTT	CASSEEVRAGDTQYF
.	TRBV12-3/TRBV12-4	TRBD2	TRBJ2-1	TGTGCCAGCAGTTTCGCGGGAGGGCGGAGCTCCTACAATGAGCAGTTCTTC	CASSFAGGRSSYNEQFF
.	TRBV11-2	TRBD2	TRBJ2-7	TGTGCCAGCAGCTTAGCACTAGCGGGAGTCGAGCAGTACTTC	CASSLALAGVEQYF
.	TRBV27	TRBD2	TRBJ2-7	TGTGCCAGCACTCCTCTAGCGGGAGTTGACGAGCAGTACTTC	CASTPLAGVDEQYF
few	TRBV6-2/TRBV6-3	TRBD1	TRBJ2-4	TGTGCCAGCAGTAAATCCGGGACAGCAAACATTCAGTACTTC	CASSKSGTANIQYF
few	TRBV10-3	.	TRBJ1-4	TGTGCCATCAGCAAGGGCAACAATGAAAAACTGTTTTTT	CAISKGNNEKLFF
many	TRBV5-8	TRBD1	TRBJ2-3	TGTGCCAGCAGCTGGGACAGGGGGCGGACAGATACGCAGTATTTT	CASSWDRGRTDTQYF
.	TRBV7-3	.	TRBJ1-1	TGTGCCAACAGCCTCCGGTTGAACACTGAAGCTTTCTTT	CANSLRLNTEAFF
.	TRBV24-1	.	TRBJ2-3	TGTGCCACCAGTGATCTGAGCACAGATACGCAGTATTTT	CATSDLSTDTQYF
.	TRBV5-6	TRBD1	TRBJ2-1	TGTGCCAGCAGCTCTAGACCGGGACAGGGAGTCTATGAGCAGTTCTTC	CASSSRPGQGVYEQFF
many	TRBV11-2	.	TRBJ1-2	TGTGCCAGCAGCTTCGGTCCGGATGGCTACACCTTC	CASSFGPDGYTF
many	TRBV20-1	TRBD2	TRBJ2-5	TGCAGTGCTAGGGGTGCCGGGAGGGAACAAGAGACCCAGTACTTC	CSARGAGREQETQYF
.	TRBV5-1	TRBD1	TRBJ2-2	TGCGCCAGCAGCCCGTTGCCAGGACAGGCCGGGGAGCTGTTTTTT	CASSPLPGQAGELFF
many	TRBV2	TRBD1	TRBJ1-5	TGTGCCAGCAGGAGACAGGGTTACAATCAGCCCCAGCATTTT	CASRRQGYNQPQHF
.	TRBV7-2	.	TRBJ2-7	TGTGCCAGCAGCTTAACCTTAGAGGTCGCCTACGAGCAGTACTTC	CASSLTLEVAYEQYF
.	TRBV3-1	.	TRBJ1-6	TGTGCCAGCAGCCGACGGGGCCCGAGCTCCTATAATTCACCCCTCCACTTT	CASSRRGPSSYNSPLHF
many	TRBV30	.	TRBJ2-3	TGTGCCTGGAGTCCGACTAGCACAGATACGCAGTATTTT	CAWSPTSTDTQYF
.	TRBV20-1	TRBD1	TRBJ2-7	TGCAGTGCTCCCTCCCCCCCAGACAGGGGAGGCAACGAGCAGTACTTC	CSAPSPPDRGGNEQYF
few	TRBV19	.	TRBJ2-3	TGTGCCAGTAGTATCGGGGGAACGCTTAGCACAGATACGCAGTATTTT	CASSIGGTLSTDTQYF
many	TRBV2	.	TRBJ2-7	TGTGCCAGCAGTGAAAACAGAAACTACGAGCAGTACTTC	CASSENRNYEQYF
.	TRBV6-1	.	TRBJ1-4	TGTGCCAGCAGCCTCTCGGGGGTGGCTAATGAAAAACTGTTTTTT	CASSLSGVANEKLFF
once	TRBV19	TRBD2	TRBJ2-3	TGTGCCAGTAGCCGCGGACTAGCGGGACGAGATACGCAGTATTTT	CASSRGLAGRDTQYF
.	TRBV20-1	TRBD2	TRBJ2-1	TGCAGTGCTACAGAGCGGGGCTACCCCTACAATGAGCAGTTCTTC	CSATERGYPYNEQFF
.	TRBV28	.	TRBJ1-1	TGTGCCACGAGTCCCCCGTTCCCTATGAACACTGAAGCTTTCTTT	CATSPPFPMNTEAFF
.	TRBV28	TRBD1	TRBJ1-5	TGTGCCAGCAGTACCCGGGACAGGGGCAATCAGCCCCAGCATTTT	CASSTRDRGNQPQHF
many	TRBV30	.	TRBJ2-1	TGTGCCTACGCTGTGGGACTTCTGGGTGAGCAGTTCTTC	CAYAVGLLGEQFF
many	TRBV28	.	TRBJ1-4	TGTGCCAGCACGGGGGGGAAGGAAAAACTGTTTTTT	CASTGGKEKLFF
.	TRBV27	.	TRBJ1-2	TGTGCCAGCTCTTCCACCGTGGGAGGCTACACCTTC	CASSSTVGGYTF
.	TRBV28	.	TRBJ2-2	TGTGCCAGCAGTCTCCCCCGGCGGGGAAACACCGGGGAGCTGTTTTTT	CASSLPRRGNTGELFF
many	TRBV27	TRBD2	TRBJ2-1	TGTGCCAGCAGTTCTACTAGCGGGAGCCACTACAATGAGCAGTTCTTC	CASSSTSGSHYNEQFF
.	TRBV5-1	.	TRBJ1-1	TGCGCCAGCAGCTTGGCAGGGGTGGATGAAGCTTTCTTT	CASSLAGVDEAFF
many	TRBV20-1	.	TRBJ2-2	TGCAGTGCTAGCACAGCAAAAGGAACCGGGGAGCTGTTTTTT	CSASTAKGTGELFF
.	TRBV28	.	TRBJ2-2	TGTGCCAGCAGCGTACAGGGAAATCGTGAAAGGGGCGGGGTCACCGGGGAGCTGTTTTTT	CASSVQGNRERGGVTGELFF
many	TRBV5-1	.	TRBJ1-1	TGCGCCAGCAGCCCTCGCGGCCGGACAAACACTGAAGCTTTCTTT	CASSPRGRTNTEAFF
.	TRBV28	.	TRBJ1-4	TGTGCCAGCAGTTTGGTGTGGGGCACTAATGAAAAACTGTTTTTT	CASSLVWGTNEKLFF
many	TRBV18	TRBD1	TRBJ2-7	TGTGCCAGCTCACCCCGGGACAGGGGTCCCTACGAGCAGTACTTC	CASSPRDRGPYEQYF
few	TRBV10-3	TRBD2	TRBJ2-3	TGTGCCATCAGTGACCCCGGACTAGCACCGAGCACAGATACGCAGTATTTT	CAISDPGLAPSTDTQYF
.	TRBV5-1	.	TRBJ2-5	TGCGCCAGCAGCTTGGCCGGGACCGACAGGGAGACCCAGTACTTC	CASSLAGTDRETQYF
many	TRBV2	TRBD2	TRBJ2-4	TGTGCCAGCAGTGAAGACGGGGGGAACATTCAGTACTTC	CASSEDGGNIQYF
.	TRBV24-1	.	TRBJ1-1	TGTGCCACCAACGATGGGGTAGGGACTGAAGCTTTCTTT	CATNDGVGTEAFF